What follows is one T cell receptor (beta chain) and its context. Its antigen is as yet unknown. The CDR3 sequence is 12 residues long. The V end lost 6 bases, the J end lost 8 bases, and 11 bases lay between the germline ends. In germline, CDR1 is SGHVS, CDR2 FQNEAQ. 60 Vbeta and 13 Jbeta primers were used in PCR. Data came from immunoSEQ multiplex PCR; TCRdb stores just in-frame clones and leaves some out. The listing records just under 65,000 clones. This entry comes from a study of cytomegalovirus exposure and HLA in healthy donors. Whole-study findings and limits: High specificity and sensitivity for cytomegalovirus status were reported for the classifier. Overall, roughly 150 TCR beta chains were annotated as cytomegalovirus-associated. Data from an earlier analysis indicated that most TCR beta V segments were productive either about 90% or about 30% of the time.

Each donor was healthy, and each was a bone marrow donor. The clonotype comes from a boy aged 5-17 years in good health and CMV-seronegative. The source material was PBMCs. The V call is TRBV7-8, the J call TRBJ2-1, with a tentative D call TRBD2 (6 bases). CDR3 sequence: CASSSWEDEQFF. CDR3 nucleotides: TGTGCCAGCAGTTCCTGGGAGGATGAGCAGTTCTTC.